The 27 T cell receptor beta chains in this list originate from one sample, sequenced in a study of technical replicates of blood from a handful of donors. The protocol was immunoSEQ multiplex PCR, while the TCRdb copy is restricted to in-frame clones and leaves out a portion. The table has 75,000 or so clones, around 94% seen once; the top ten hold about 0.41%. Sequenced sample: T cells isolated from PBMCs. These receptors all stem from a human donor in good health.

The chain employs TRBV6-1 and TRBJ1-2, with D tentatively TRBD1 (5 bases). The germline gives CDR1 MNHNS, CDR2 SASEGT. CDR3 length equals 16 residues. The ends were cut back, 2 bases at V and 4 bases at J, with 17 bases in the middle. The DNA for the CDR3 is TGTGCCAGCAGTGAAATAAATATCGCAGGGATCTATGGCTACACCTTC. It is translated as CASSEINIAGIYGYTF.

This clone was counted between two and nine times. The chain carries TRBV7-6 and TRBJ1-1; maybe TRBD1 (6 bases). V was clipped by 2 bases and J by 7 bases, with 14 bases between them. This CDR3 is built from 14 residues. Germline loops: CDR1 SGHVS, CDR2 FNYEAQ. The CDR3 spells CASSLYDGGGEAFF. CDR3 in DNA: TGTGCCAGCAGCTTATATGATGGGGGCGGTGAAGCTTTCTTT.

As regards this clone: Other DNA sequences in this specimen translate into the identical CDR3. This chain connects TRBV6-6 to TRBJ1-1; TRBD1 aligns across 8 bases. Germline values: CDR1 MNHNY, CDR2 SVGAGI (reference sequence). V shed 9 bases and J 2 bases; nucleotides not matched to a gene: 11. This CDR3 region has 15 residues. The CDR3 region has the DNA TGTGCCAGTGGAACAGGGGGAGAGCTTAACACTGAAGCTTTCTTT. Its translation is CASGTGGELNTEAFF.

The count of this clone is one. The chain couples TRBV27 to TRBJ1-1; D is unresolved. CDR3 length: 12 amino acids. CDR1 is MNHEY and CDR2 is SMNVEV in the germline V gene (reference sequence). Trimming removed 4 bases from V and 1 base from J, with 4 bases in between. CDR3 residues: CASSSRNTEAFF. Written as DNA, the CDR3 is TGTGCCAGCAGTTCGAGGAACACTGAAGCTTTCTTT.

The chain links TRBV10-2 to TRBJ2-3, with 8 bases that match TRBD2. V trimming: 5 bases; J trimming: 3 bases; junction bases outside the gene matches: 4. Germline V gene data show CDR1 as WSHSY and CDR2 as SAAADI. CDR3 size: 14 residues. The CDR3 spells CASSNGRGTDTQYF. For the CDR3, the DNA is TGCGCCAGCAGTAACGGGAGGGGAACAGATACGCAGTATTTT.

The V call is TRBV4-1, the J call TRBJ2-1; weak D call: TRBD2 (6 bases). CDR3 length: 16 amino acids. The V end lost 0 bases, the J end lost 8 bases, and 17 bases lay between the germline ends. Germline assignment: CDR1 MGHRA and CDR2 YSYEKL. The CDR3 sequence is CASSQDRDTGGDEQFF. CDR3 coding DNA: TGCGCCAGCAGCCAAGATAGAGACACGGGCGGGGATGAGCAGTTCTTC.

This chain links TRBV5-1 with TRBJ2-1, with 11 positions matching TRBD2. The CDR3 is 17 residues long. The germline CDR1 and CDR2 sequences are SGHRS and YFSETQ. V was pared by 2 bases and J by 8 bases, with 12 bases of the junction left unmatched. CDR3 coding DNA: TGCGCCAGCAGCTTCACCAAAACTAGCGGGAGATCCGATGAGCAGTTCTTC. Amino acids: CASSFTKTSGRSDEQFF.

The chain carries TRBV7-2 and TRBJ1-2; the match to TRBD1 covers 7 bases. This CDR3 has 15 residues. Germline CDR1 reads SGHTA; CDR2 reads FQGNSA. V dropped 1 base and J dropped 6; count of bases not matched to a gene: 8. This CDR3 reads CASSLETGLNHGYTF. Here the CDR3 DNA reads TGTGCCAGCAGCTTAGAGACAGGGTTGAACCATGGCTACACCTTC.

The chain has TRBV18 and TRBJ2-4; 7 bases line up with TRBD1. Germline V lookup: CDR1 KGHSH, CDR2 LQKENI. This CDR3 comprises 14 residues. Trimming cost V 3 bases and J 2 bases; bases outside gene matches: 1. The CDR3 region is CASSPGQTKNIQYF. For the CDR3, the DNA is TGTGCCAGCTCACCGGGACAGACCAAAAACATTCAGTACTTC.

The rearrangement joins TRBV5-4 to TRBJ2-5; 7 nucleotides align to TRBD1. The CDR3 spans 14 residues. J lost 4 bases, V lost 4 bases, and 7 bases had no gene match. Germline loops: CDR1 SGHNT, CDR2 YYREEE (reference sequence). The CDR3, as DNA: TGTGCCAGCAGCGTTCCCACAGGGGCAGAGACCCAGTACTTC. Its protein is CASSVPTGAETQYF.

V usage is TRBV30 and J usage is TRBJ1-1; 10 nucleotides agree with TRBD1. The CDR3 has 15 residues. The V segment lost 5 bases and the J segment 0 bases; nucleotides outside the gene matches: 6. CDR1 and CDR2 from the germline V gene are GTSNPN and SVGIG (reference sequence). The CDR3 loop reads CAWDRGQSMNTEAFF. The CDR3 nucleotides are TGTGCCTGGGACAGGGGGCAATCGATGAACACTGAAGCTTTCTTT.

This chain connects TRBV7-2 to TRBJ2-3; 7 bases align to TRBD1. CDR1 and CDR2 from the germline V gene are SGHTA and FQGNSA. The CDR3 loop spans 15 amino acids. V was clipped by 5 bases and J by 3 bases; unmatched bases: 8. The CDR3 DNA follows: TGTGCCAGCAGCAATACAGGGGTTATGACAGATACGCAGTATTTT. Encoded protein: CASSNTGVMTDTQYF. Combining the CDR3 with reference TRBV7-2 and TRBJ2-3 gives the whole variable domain GAGVSQSPSNKVTEKGKDVELRCDPISGHTALYWYRQSLGQGLEFLIYFQGNSAPDKSGLPSDRFSAERTGGSVSTLTIQRTQQEDSAVYLCASSNTGVMTDTQYFGPGTRLTVL.

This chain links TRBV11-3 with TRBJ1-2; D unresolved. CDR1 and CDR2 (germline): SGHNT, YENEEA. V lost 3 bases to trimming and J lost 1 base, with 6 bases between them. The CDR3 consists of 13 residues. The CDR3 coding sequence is TGTGCCAGCAGCTTGGGCAATAACTATGGCTACACCTTC. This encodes CASSLGNNYGYTF.

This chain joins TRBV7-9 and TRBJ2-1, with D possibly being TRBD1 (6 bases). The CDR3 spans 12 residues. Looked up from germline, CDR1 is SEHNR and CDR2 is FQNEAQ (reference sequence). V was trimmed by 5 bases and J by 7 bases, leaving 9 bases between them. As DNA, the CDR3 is TGTGCCAGCAGCCAGGGGCGGAATGAGCAGTTCTTC. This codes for CASSQGRNEQFF.

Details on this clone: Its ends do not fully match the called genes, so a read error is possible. The CDR3: CASSFADYDYTF. The CDR3 DNA sequence: TGCGCCAGCAGCTTCGCTGACTATGACTACACCTTC. The chain couples TRBV5-1 to TRBJ1-2; D remains ambiguous. CDR3 length: 12 residues. Germline V gene sequence: CDR1 SGHRS, CDR2 YFSETQ.

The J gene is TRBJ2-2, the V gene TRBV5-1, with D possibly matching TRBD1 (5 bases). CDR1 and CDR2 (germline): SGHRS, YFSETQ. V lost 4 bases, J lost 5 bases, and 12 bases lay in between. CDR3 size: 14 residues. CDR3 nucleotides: TGCGCCAGCAGCGACGACAGCTGGACCGGGGAGCTGTTTTTT. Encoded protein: CASSDDSWTGELFF.

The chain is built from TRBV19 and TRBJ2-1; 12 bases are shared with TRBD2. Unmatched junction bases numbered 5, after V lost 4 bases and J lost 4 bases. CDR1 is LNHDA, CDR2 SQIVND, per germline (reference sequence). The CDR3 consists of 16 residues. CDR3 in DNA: TGTGCCAGTAGTACGTTCGGGACTAGCGGGTACAATGAGCAGTTCTTC. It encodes CASSTFGTSGYNEQFF.

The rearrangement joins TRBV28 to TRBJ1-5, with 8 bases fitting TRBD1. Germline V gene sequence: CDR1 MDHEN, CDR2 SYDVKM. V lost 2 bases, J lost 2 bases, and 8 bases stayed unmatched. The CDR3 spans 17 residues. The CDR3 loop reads CASSLGQGEGGNQPQHF. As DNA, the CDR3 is TGTGCCAGCAGTTTAGGACAGGGAGAAGGAGGCAATCAGCCCCAGCATTTT.

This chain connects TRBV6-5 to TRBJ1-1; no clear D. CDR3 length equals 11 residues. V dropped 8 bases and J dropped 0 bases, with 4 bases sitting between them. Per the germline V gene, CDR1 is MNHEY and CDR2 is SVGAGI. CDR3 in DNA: TGTGCCAGCCGGGTGAACACTGAAGCTTTCTTT. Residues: CASRVNTEAFF.

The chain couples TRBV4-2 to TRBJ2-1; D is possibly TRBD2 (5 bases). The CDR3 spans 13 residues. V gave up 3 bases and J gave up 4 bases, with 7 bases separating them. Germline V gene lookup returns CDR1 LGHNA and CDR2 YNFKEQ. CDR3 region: CASSHRLYNEQFF. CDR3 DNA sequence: TGTGCCAGCAGCCATCGACTATACAATGAGCAGTTCTTC.

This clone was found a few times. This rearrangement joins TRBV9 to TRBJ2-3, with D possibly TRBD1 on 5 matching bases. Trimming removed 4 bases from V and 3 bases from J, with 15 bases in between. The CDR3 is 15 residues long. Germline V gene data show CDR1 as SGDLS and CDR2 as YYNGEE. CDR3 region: CASSLRAHGTDTQYF. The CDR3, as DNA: TGTGCCAGCAGCCTCAGGGCACATGGAACAGATACGCAGTATTTT.

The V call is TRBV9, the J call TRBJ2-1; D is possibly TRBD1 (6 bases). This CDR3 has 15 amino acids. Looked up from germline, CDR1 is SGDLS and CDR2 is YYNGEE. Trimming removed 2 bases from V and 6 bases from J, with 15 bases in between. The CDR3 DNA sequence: TGTGCCAGCAGCGTCGAGGGGGATCGTAGCAATGAGCAGTTCTTC. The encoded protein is CASSVEGDRSNEQFF.

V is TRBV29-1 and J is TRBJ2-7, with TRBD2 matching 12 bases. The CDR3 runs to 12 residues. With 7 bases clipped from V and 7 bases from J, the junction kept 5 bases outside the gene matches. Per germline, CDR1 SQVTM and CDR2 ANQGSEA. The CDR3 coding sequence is TGCAGCGCGACTAGCGGGAGATTGGAGCAGTACTTC. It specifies CSATSGRLEQYF.

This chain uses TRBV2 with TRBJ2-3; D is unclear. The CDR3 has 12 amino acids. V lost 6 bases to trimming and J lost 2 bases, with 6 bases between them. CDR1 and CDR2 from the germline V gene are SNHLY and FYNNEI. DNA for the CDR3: TGTGCCAGCAGACTTATCACAGATACGCAGTATTTT. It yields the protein CASRLITDTQYF.

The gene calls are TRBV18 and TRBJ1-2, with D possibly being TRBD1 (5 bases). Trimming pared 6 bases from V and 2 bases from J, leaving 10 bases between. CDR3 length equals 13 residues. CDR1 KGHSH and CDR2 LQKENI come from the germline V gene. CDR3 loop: CASSLSGNYGYTF. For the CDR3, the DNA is TGTGCCAGCTCGCTGTCAGGGAACTATGGCTACACCTTC.

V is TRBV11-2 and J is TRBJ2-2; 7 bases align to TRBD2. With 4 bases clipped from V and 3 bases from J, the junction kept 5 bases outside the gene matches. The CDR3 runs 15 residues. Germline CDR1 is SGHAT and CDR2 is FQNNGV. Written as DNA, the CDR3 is TGTGCCAGCAGCTACCGCCGGGGGGACACCGGGGAGCTGTTTTTT. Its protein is CASSYRRGDTGELFF.

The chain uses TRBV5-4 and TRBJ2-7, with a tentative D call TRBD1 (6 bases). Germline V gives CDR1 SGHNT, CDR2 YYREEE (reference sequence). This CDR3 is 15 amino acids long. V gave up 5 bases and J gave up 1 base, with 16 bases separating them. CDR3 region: CASRANRDSSYEQYF. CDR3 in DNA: TGTGCCAGCAGAGCCAACAGGGATTCTTCCTACGAGCAGTACTTC. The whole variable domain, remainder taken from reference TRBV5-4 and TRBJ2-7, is ETGVTQSPTHLIKTRGQQVTLRCSSQSGHNTVSWYQQALGQGPQFIFQYYREEENGRGNFPPRFSGLQFPNYSSELNVNALELDDSALYLCASRANRDSSYEQYFGPGTRLTVT.